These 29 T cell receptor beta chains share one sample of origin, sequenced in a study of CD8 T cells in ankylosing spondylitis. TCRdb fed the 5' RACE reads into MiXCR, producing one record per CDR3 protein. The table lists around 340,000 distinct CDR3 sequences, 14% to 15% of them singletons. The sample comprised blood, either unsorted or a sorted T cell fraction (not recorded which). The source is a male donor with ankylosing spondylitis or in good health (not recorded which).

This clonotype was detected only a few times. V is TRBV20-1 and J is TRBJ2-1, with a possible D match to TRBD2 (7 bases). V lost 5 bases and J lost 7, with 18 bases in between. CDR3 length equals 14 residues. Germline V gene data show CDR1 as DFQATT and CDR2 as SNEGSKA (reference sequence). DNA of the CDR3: TGCAGTGCTCCGGGGGAGGGGGAGAGGAATGAGCAGTTCTTC. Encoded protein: CSAPGEGERNEQFF.

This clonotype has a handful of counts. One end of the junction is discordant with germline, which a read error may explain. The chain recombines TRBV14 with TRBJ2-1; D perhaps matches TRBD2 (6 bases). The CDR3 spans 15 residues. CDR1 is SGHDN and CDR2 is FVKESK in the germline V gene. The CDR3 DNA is TGTGCCAGCAGACAAGCGGGTTCAACCTACAATGAGCAGTTCTTC. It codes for CASRQAGSTYNEQFF.

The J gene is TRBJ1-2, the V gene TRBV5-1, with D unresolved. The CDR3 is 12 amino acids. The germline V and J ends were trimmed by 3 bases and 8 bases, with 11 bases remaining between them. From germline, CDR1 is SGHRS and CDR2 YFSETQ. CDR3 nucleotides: TGCGCCAGCAGCTCCCAGCTGGGGGGCTACACCTTC. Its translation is CASSSQLGGYTF.

This CDR3 reads CASSPRGNSNQPQHF. CDR3 DNA: TGTGCCAGCAGCCCGCGGGGGAATAGCAATCAGCCCCAGCATTTT. The chain employs TRBV12-3 or TRBV12-4 and TRBJ1-5; tentative D call: TRBD1 (5 bases). The CDR3 spans 15 residues. The V gene lost 6 bases and the J gene lost 0 bases, with 12 bases spanning the gap.

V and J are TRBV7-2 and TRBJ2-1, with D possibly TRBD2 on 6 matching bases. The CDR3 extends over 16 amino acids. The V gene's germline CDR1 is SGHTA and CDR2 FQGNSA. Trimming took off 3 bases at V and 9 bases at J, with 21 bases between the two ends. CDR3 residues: CASSFSTRSFVPEQFF. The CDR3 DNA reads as TGTGCCAGCAGCTTCTCGACTAGGTCCTTTGTTCCTGAGCAGTTCTTC.

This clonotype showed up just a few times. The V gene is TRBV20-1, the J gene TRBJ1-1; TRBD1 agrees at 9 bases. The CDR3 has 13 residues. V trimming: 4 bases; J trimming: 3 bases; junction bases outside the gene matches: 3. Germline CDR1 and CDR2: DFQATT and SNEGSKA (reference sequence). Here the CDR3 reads CSATRTGDTEAFF. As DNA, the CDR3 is TGCAGTGCTACTCGGACAGGGGACACTGAAGCTTTCTTT.

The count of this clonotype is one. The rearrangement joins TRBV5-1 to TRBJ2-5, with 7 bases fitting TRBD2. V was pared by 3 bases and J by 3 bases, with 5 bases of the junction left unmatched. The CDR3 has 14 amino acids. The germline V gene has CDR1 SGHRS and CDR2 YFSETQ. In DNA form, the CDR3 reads TGCGCCAGCAGCTCCTTGGGGGGGGAAGAGACCCAGTACTTC. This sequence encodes CASSSLGGEETQYF.

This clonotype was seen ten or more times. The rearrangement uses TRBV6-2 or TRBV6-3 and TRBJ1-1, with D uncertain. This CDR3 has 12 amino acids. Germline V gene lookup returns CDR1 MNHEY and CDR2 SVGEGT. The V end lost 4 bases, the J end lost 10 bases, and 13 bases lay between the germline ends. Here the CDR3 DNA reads TGTGCCAGCAGTTCTGACGGCCTCTCAGCTTTCTTT. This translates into CASSSDGLSAFF.

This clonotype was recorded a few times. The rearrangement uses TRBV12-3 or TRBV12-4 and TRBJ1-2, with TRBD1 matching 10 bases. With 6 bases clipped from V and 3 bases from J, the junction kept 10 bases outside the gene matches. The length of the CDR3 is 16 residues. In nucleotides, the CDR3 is TGTGCCAGCAGCCCCCGTGGGACAGGGGCGGACTATGGCTACACCTTC. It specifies CASSPRGTGADYGYTF.

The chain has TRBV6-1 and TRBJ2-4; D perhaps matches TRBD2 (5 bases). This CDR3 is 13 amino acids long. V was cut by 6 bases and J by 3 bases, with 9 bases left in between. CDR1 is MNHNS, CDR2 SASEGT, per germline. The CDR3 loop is CASRDGGKNIQYF. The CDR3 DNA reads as TGTGCCAGCAGGGACGGAGGCAAAAACATTCAGTACTTC.

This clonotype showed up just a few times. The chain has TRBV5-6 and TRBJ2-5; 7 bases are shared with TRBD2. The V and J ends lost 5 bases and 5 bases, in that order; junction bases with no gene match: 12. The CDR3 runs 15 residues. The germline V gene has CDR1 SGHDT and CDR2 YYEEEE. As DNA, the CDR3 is TGTGCCAGCAGTTACCCCGGGACTAAGAGGGAGACCCAGTACTTC. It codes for CASSYPGTKRETQYF.

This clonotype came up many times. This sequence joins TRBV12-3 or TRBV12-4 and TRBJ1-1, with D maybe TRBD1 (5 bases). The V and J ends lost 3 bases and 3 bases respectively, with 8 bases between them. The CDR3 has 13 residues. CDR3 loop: CASSLGRDTEAFF. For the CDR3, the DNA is TGTGCCAGCAGTTTGGGGCGGGACACTGAAGCTTTCTTT.

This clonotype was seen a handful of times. The CDR3 DNA reads TGTGCCAGCAGCTTTGTCCAGCGGGGGCGCACCGGGGAGCTGTTTTTT. Residues: CASSFVQRGRTGELFF. The chain has TRBV5-6 and TRBJ2-2; 8 bases fit TRBD2. Germline CDR1 and CDR2: SGHDT and YYEEEE. The CDR3 has 16 residues. The V gene end was trimmed by 2 bases and the J gene end by 4 bases; junction bases not matched to a gene: 7.

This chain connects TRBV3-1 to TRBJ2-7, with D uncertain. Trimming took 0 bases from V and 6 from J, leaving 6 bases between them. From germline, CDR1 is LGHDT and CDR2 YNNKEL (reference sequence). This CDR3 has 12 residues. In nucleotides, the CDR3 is TGTGCCAGCAGCCAAGACCCTATCGAGCAGTACTTC. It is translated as CASSQDPIEQYF.

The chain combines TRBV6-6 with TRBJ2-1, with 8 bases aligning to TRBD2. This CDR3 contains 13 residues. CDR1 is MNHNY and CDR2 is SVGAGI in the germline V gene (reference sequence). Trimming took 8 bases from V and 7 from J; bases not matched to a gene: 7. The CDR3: CASGTGGPNEQFF. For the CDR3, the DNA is TGTGCCAGCGGGACGGGAGGGCCAAATGAGCAGTTCTTC.

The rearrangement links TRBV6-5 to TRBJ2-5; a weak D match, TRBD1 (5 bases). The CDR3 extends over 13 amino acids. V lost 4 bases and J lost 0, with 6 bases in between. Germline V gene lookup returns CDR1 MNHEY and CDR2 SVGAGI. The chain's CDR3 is CASSSRDQETQYF. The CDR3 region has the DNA TGTGCCAGCAGTTCCAGGGACCAAGAGACCCAGTACTTC.

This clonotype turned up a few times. The CDR3 sequence: CASSPGTGYTGELFF. The CDR3 region has the DNA TGTGCCAGCAGTCCCGGGACAGGGTACACCGGGGAGCTGTTTTTT. The chain is built from TRBV2 and TRBJ2-2; 9 bases line up with TRBD1. The CDR3 spans 15 residues. Germline V gene sequence: CDR1 SNHLY, CDR2 FYNNEI. The ends lost 5 bases at V and 3 bases at J; junction bases unmatched: 4. The full variable domain, with the rest looked up from reference TRBV2 and TRBJ2-2, is EPEVTQTPSHQVTQMGQEVILRCVPISNHLYFYWYRQILGQKVEFLVSFYNNEISEKSEIFDDQFSVERPDGSNFTLKIRSTKLEDSAMYFCASSPGTGYTGELFFGEGSRLTVL.

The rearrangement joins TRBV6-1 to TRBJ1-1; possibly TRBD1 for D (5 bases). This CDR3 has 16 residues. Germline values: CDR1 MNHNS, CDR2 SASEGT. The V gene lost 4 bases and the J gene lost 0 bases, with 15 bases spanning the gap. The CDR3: CASSVPTAGLNTEAFF. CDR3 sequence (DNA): TGTGCCAGCAGTGTCCCCACTGCGGGGCTGAACACTGAAGCTTTCTTT.

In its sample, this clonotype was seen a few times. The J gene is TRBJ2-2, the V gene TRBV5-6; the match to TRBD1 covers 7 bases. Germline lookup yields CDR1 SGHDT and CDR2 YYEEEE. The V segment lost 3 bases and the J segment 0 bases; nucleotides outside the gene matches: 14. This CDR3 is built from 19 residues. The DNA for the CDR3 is TGTGCCAGCAGCTCCACTACGGACAGGTCTATCGCGAACACCGGGGAGCTGTTTTTT. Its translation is CASSSTTDRSIANTGELFF.

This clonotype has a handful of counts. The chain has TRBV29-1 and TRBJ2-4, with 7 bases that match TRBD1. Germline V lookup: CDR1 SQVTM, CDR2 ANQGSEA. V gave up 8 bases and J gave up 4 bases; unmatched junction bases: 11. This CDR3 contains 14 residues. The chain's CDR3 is CSILLQGPKNIQYF. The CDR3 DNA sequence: TGCAGCATTCTATTACAGGGGCCTAAAAACATTCAGTACTTC.

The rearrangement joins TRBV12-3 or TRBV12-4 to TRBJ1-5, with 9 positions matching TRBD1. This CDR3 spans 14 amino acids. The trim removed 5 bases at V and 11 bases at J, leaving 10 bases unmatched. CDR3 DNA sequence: TGTGCCAGCAGTATAAACAGGGGGCGAAGATCCCAGCATTTT. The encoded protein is CASSINRGRRSQHF.

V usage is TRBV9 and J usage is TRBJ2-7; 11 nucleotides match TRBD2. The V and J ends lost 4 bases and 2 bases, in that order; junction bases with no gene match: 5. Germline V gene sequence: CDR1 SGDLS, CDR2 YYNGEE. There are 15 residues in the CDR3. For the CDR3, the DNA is TGTGCCAGCAGCCCTCGGACTAGCGGGCCCTACGAGCAGTACTTC. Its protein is CASSPRTSGPYEQYF.

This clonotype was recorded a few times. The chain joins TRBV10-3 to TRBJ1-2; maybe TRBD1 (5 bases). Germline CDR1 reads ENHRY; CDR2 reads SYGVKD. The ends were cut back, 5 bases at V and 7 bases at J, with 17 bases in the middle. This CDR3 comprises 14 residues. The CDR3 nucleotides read TGTGCCATCAGTCCCGATGGGGGGATGAGTGGCTACACCTTC. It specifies CAISPDGGMSGYTF.

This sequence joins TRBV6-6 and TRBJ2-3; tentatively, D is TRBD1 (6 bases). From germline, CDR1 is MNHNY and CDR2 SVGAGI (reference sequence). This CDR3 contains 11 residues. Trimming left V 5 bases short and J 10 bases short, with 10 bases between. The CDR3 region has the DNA TGTGCCAGCAGTACCACAGGGTCGCAGTATTTT. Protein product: CASSTTGSQYF.

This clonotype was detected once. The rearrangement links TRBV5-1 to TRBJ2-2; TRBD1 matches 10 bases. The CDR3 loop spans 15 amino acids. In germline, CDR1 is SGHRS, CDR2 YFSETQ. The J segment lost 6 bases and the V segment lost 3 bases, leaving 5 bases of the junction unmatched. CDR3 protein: CASSSSGTGAGELFF. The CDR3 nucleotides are TGCGCCAGCAGCTCATCCGGGACAGGGGCCGGGGAGCTGTTTTTT.

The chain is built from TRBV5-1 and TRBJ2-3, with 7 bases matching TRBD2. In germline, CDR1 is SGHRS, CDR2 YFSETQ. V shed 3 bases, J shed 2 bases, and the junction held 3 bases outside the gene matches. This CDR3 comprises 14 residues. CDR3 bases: TGCGCCAGCAGCTCCGGGACTAACACAGATACGCAGTATTTT. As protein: CASSSGTNTDTQYF. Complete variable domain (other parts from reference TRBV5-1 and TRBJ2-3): KAGVTQTPRYLIKTRGQQVTLSCSPISGHRSVSWYQQTPGQGLQFLFEYFSETQRNKGNFPGRFSGRQFSNSRSEMNVSTLELGDSALYLCASSSGTNTDTQYFGPGTRLTVL.

The CDR3 reads CASSQWLAGGDEQFF. DNA for the CDR3: TGCGCCAGCAGCCAATGGCTAGCGGGAGGAGATGAGCAGTTCTTC. The chain employs TRBV4-1 and TRBJ2-1; 11 bases map to TRBD2. This CDR3 region has 15 residues. V was clipped by 2 bases and J by 8 bases; unmatched bases: 5. In germline, CDR1 is MGHRA, CDR2 YSYEKL.

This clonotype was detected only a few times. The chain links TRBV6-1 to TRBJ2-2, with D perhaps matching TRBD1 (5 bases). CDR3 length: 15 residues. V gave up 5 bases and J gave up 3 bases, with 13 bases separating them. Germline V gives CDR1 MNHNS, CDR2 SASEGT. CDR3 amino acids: CASSPDKGYTGELFF. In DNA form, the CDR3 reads TGTGCCAGCAGTCCCGACAAGGGGTACACCGGGGAGCTGTTTTTT.

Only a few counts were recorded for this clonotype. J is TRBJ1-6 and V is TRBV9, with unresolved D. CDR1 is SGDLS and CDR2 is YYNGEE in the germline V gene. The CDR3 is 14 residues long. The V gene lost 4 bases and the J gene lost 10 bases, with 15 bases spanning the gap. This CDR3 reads CASSSRLTNSPLHF. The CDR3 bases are TGTGCCAGCAGCTCCCGCTTGACCAACTCACCCCTCCACTTT.